Sequencing of this TCR beta chain was carried out in a study of T cells after yellow fever vaccination. At the level of the study: Fractions of low cell number were prepared using SMART-Seq v4 Ultra Low Input.

This CDR3 comprises 15 residues. Germline values: CDR1 SGHTA, CDR2 FQGNSA. Trimming removed 5 bases at V and 2 bases at J, with 16 bases between. General study results and limits: Detected again after the booster were most primary-vaccination clones, at about 96% CD4 and 80% to 90% CD8. FACS-sorted repertoires could contain abundant clonotypes contaminating from the bulk population.

This clonotype has only one observation. Its antigen is not identified. Given a much more abundant clone one base away, this may be a read error. TCRdb fed the 5' RACE reads into MiXCR, producing one record per CDR3 protein. The sample carries over 130,000 distinct CDR3 sequences, roughly 8% recorded once. The sequence was obtained from a young man who received the YFV17D yellow fever vaccine. The V and J genes are TRBV7-2 and TRBJ2-7, with D perhaps matching TRBD1 or TRBD2 (6 bases each). Sequenced here: CD4+ T cells sorted from PBMCs, sampled 5 days after the yellow fever booster vaccination. Here the CDR3 reads CASSVSTGATYEQYF. The DNA of the CDR3 is TGTGCCAGCAGCGTATCGACGGGGGCCACCTACGAGCAGTACTTC. The whole variable domain, filled in from reference TRBV7-2 and TRBJ2-7, reads GAGVSQSPSNKVTEKGKDVELRCDPISGHTALYWYRQSLGQGLEFLIYFQGNSAPDKSGLPSDRFSAERTGGSVSTLTIQRTQQEDSAVYLCASSVSTGATYEQYFGPGTRLTVT.